This record looks at one T cell receptor beta chain sequence and its context. Germline trimming cut 5 bases from V and 0 bases from J; bases unmatched to any gene: 3. Looked up from germline, CDR1 is LNHDA and CDR2 is SQIVND (reference sequence). The CDR3 is 16 residues long. Per the original data handling: Amplification with reference gene primers provided the estimates of nucleated cell counts. Profiled with immunoSEQ multiplex PCR; TCRdb holds only in-frame clones, not every one. The V and J calls and clone size are taken from that table; D and trimming were inferred from the DNA. The repertoire has 65,000 to 85,000 clones, 80% to 90% of them found once; the top ten carry roughly 11%. The data stem from a study of blood T cell repertoires in COVID-19. For the study at large: Italy, Spain and the United States were the sources of the convalescent and acute COVID-19 samples. PBMCs, B-cell-depleted T cells, or T cells provided the cDNA or gDNA that made up the material.

The V gene is TRBV19, the J gene TRBJ2-1; 11 nucleotides agree with TRBD2. This receptor was obtained from a young woman with acute or convalescent COVID-19. The sequenced material came from peripheral blood. CDR3 DNA sequence: TGTGCCAGTAGTGAGACTAGCGGGGTCTCCTACAATGAGCAGTTCTTC. It yields the protein CASSETSGVSYNEQFF.